This T cell receptor beta chain was documented in a study of human T cells and chemical hapten exposure. Overall study: While the approximately 25-week study was under way, patients received diphenylcyclopropenone on the scalp every week. Patch tests put 0.01% DPC on the upper back, and the results were checked at 6 days. The study's findings and limits: With patch test score, the counts of PT1 expanded TCRs showed a positive correlation.

This clonotype was seen a few times. Its antigen is unknown. The time point: patch test 2, 6 weeks after DPC sensitization. As to treatment: therapeutic diphenylcyclopropenone sensitization with weekly scalp DPC. Separate cDNA molecules received unique molecular identifiers, which the library attached to them. TCRdb re-called the RACE reads through MiXCR, storing one row per CDR3 protein. The data show over 70,000 distinct CDR3 sequences, 11% seen once. This CDR3 is 13 amino acids long. CDR1 and CDR2 (germline): SQVTM, ANQGSEA. The germline V and J ends were trimmed by 7 bases and 0 bases, with 13 bases remaining between them.

The receptor was isolated from a man aged 18 to 29 with alopecia areata. Some clones in this sample may be carry-over from other donors' samples. The chain links TRBV29-1 to TRBJ2-7, with D maybe TRBD1 (6 bases). The sequencing here drew on whole blood, taken in connection with sensitization to the hapten diphenylcyclopropenone (DPC). CDR3 sequence reads: CSARDTSSYEQYF. The CDR3 DNA is TGCAGCGCCCGGGACACGAGCTCCTACGAGCAGTACTTC.